These 9 T cell receptor beta chains came from one sample sequenced in a study of cytotoxic CD8 clonotypes in ibrutinib-treated CLL. The table came from immunoSEQ multiplex PCR; TCRdb's copy has only in-frame clones and leaves some out. The sample includes approximately 120,000 clones, less than 90% of them seen just once. The sequencing used PBMCs, collected after 24 months of ibrutinib treatment. The receptors stem from a human donor with chronic lymphocytic leukemia.

The chain recombines TRBV10-1 with TRBJ2-7, with D possibly being TRBD1 (5 bases). Germline V gene lookup returns CDR1 WNHNN and CDR2 SYGVQD (reference sequence). The CDR3 extends over 15 amino acids. The V gene lost 1 base and the J gene lost 3 bases, with 13 bases spanning the gap. The CDR3 sequence: CASSEYESQGYEQYF. CDR3 sequence (DNA): TGCGCCAGCAGTGAGTATGAGTCTCAGGGCTACGAGCAGTACTTC.

The CDR3 spells CASSYNGITGELFF. CDR3 coding DNA: TGTGCCAGCAGTTACAACGGGATTACCGGGGAGCTGTTTTTT. This chain uses TRBV6-6 with TRBJ2-2, with D perhaps TRBD2 (5 bases). The V gene lost 2 bases and the J gene lost 5 bases, with 9 bases spanning the gap. CDR3 length equals 14 residues. Per germline, CDR1 MNHNY and CDR2 SVGAGI (reference sequence).

DNA for the CDR3: TGCAGCGCCCGACCGAGACTAGCGGGGGGATCCAGCTCCTACAATGAGCAGTTCTTC. The encoded protein is CSARPRLAGGSSSYNEQFF. This chain uses TRBV29-1 with TRBJ2-1; TRBD2 matches 13 bases. Germline-derived CDR1 and CDR2 are SQVTM and ANQGSEA. Germline trimming cut 7 bases from V and 0 bases from J; bases unmatched to any gene: 15. This CDR3 spans 19 amino acids.

The J gene is TRBJ2-2, the V gene TRBV10-1; the D is unclear. CDR3 size: 14 residues. Germline V gene sequence: CDR1 WNHNN, CDR2 SYGVQD (reference sequence). Trimming took off 8 bases at V and 1 base at J, with 11 bases between the two ends. CDR3 sequence: CASGQMGNTGELFF. The CDR3 bases are TGCGCCAGCGGTCAAATGGGGAACACCGGGGAGCTGTTTTTT.

The genes are TRBV2 and TRBJ2-7; 9 bases are a match to TRBD1. The germline CDR1 and CDR2 sequences are SNHLY and FYNNEI. The CDR3 length is 15 residues. Trimming at V came to 6 bases and at J to 2 bases, leaving 8 bases not matched to a gene. CDR3 nucleotide sequence: TGTGCCAGCAGCCAATCGGACAGGGGAACCTACGAGCAGTACTTC. Residues: CASSQSDRGTYEQYF. The full variable domain, its missing parts supplied by reference TRBV2 and TRBJ2-7, is EPEVTQTPSHQVTQMGQEVILRCVPISNHLYFYWYRQILGQKVEFLVSFYNNEISEKSEIFDDQFSVERPDGSNFTLKIRSTKLEDSAMYFCASSQSDRGTYEQYFGPGTRLTVT.

The genes are TRBV11-2 and TRBJ2-7; tentatively, D is TRBD2 (6 bases). This CDR3 contains 13 residues. The germline V gene has CDR1 SGHAT and CDR2 FQNNGV. Trimming removed 5 bases from V and 6 bases from J, with 14 bases in between. For the CDR3, the DNA is TGTGCCAGCAGCCAGACTAGTATCTCCGAGCAGTACTTC. Translation: CASSQTSISEQYF.

DNA for the CDR3: TGTGCCAGCAGCTTAGATAGTTTTAGCGGGGGGTCCTCCACAGATACGCAGTATTTT. Translation: CASSLDSFSGGSSTDTQYF. The genes are TRBV7-2 and TRBJ2-3; 10 nucleotides line up with TRBD2. Per the germline V gene, CDR1 is SGHTA and CDR2 is FQGNSA. With 1 base clipped from V and 2 bases from J, the junction kept 12 bases outside the gene matches. This CDR3 has 19 residues.

The V call is TRBV4-2, the J call TRBJ1-4; 8 positions match TRBD1. V lost 0 bases to trimming and J lost 7 bases; unmatched junction nucleotides: 7. This CDR3 is built from 16 residues. Germline CDR1 LGHNA, CDR2 YNFKEQ. This CDR3 is CASSQDRGQVGEKLFF. The CDR3, as DNA: TGTGCCAGCAGCCAAGACAGGGGGCAGGTTGGTGAAAAACTGTTTTTT.

The count of this clone is one. This rearrangement joins TRBV5-4 to TRBJ2-3; no reliable D call. CDR1 and CDR2 from the germline V gene are SGHNT and YYREEE (reference sequence). V was cut by 0 bases and J by 5 bases, with 10 bases left in between. This CDR3 is 14 amino acids long. The CDR3 DNA sequence: TGTGCCAGCAGCTTGGGGTCTGGAAAAGATACGCAGTATTTT. It yields the protein CASSLGSGKDTQYF.